This TCR beta chain was obtained from a study of cytomegalovirus exposure and HLA in healthy donors (dated by TCRdb to about 2017). A note on the overall study: In an earlier analysis of several hundred of the donors, approximately 260 Gb of sequence data and 117 million unique TCR beta sequences from approximately 180 million T cells were reported. Among some 410 genotyped donors of the cohort, an average of roughly 230,000 unique TCR beta nucleotide sequences was sequenced per donor, of which about 20% were non-productive. In a later genetic analysis, genome-wide SNP genotypes for 398 of the 666 donors were used, and that subset was treated as a discovery cohort. The study used immunosequencing to profile the T cell repertoires of 600 to 850 subjects and linked those repertoires to cytomegalovirus serostatus. An earlier analysis of 500 to 750 of the donors applied high-throughput TCR beta sequencing to assess whether each TCR beta V gene segment acted as functional or pseudogenic. Donor age, sex, ethnicity and CMV serostatus were compiled alongside the repertoire data. Besides the first cohort of 666 subjects, a separate validation cohort made up of roughly 120 different subjects was used. About 300 gigabases of sequencing data and tens of millions of unique TCR sequences were included in an early release covering about 700 HLA-typed donors. To study patterns of TCR occurrence, a later analysis re-analyzed previously published TCR beta repertoires from just over 650 donors and added high-resolution HLA genotyping. Class I and class II HLA loci were covered by the typing at four-digit resolution. Every discovery cohort repertoire had been produced on one sequencing platform. The study aimed to test whether cataloging public T cell receptors could reveal signatures of past pathogen exposure. Typing coverage varied by locus: about 629-630 donors for A, B, C, DRB1 and DQB1; approximately 500 for DQA1; 606 for DPA1; more than 450 for DPB1. Because of strong linkage in the cohort, roughly five DR-DQ haplotypes were treated as single units for association and clustering. Of the approximately 400 genotyped donors, about 80% fell in the genetic ancestry cluster associated with self-reported Caucasian donors. The later analysis used no new phenotypic data to find candidate immune exposures, relying instead on TCR beta sequences and their occurrence across donors. To predict cytomegalovirus infection status, the study brought together high-throughput TCR immunosequencing, statistical association of individual TCRs with disease status, and machine learning. Broad study findings and their caveats: The authors suggested that the approach could potentially be extended to other disease states and immunological phenotypes. Most TCR sequences were seen in very few donors, while some public TCRs were found in many individuals. Strong co-occurrence of HLA alleles, especially DR and DQ, made assigning TCR associations to individual alleles difficult. A later analysis associated 16,951 TCR beta sequences with specific HLA alleles at a false discovery rate of 0.05. For the cohort, immune exposure information was limited to CMV serostatus. A further reported finding was that TCR beta sequences accurately predicted the HLA-A and HLA-B alleles for most subjects in the first cohort. The presence/absence analyses assumed that sequencing depth was roughly uniform across donors, and that assumption may not be true. A later analysis reported that several top co-occurrence clusters appeared linked to parvovirus B19, influenza, CMV and Epstein-Barr virus. The earlier analysis of 587 of the donors excluded approximately 15 rarely observed V segments, including chromosome 9 orphons, because counts were too low. Because HLA typing was missing for some donors at each locus, association tests included only the typed subset. A later analysis found that HLA-associated TCR beta chains were more clonally expanded and had lower generation probabilities than equally common non-associated chains. In the study, some 160 TCR beta chains were listed as associated with cytomegalovirus. A cluster of highly shared sequence variants was judged likely to represent a technical artifact of the sequencing pipeline. According to a later genetic analysis, donors in an Asian-associated ancestry cluster had fewer N-insertions in productive TCRs than the approximately 700-donor mean. In a later analysis, the rate of TCR association differed among HLA loci, with DRB1 alleles having the most associated TCRs and HLA-C alleles having the fewest. Three of the identified cytomegalovirus-associated TCR beta chains were confirmed in vitro to be specific for cytomegalovirus antigens. Some IMGT-functional V segments, including TRBV6-2 and TRBV6-3, could not be distinguished by the 87-base-pair reads and were therefore excluded. Broadly in line with IMGT annotations, most TCR beta V segments showed up in productive rearrangements about 90% or about 30% of the time in an earlier analysis of some 590 of the donors. An association between a missense DCLRE1C variant and V-gene and J-gene trimming of TCR beta chains was found in a later genetic analysis and replicated in an independent cohort. Linkage disequilibrium might explain the correlated functional status among segregating V segments, but an unknown experimental factor could not be excluded. The classifier was reported to diagnose cytomegalovirus status with high specificity and sensitivity in both the original cohort and the validation cohort. In this cohort, only TCR beta chains were sequenced, and detectable features were limited by the absence of alpha or paired-chain data. According to a later analysis, most CMV-associated TCR beta chains appeared to be HLA-restricted, and the HLA associations seemed to be driven largely by CMV exposure.

Details on this clone: Its antigen is not yet known. No base qualities exist here, and no much larger clone lies one base off it.

Ends trimmed: V by 3 bases, J by 5 bases; bases unmatched to a gene: 7. From cysteine to phenylalanine, the CDR3 is 15 amino acids long. Just CDR3 DNA is preserved here, 45 bases in frame from base 1. The germline V gene (reference sequence) sets CDR1 to SEHNR and CDR2 to FQNEAQ. The cohort comprised 550 to 700 healthy bone marrow donors. All cohort members were sampled while nominally healthy, although unrecorded immune exposures were likely present. The donor was CMV seropositive and belonged to the group of a few hundred seropositive cohort members. A peripheral blood sample was provided by each donor, and peripheral blood mononuclear cells were used for TCR beta sequencing. The Qiagen DNeasy Blood Extraction Kit was used to extract genomic DNA from the blood cell samples. The library was built by means of the immunoSEQ multiplex PCR assay. The multiplex PCR relied on a mix of 60 forward primers for TCR Vbeta segments and 13 reverse primers for TCR Jbeta segments. A multiplex PCR assay on genomic DNA amplified the CDR3 region of rearranged TCR beta genes. The amplified TCR beta libraries were sequenced on the Illumina HiSeq System as 87-base-pair reads. As for the original processing: In a later analysis, approximately 74 million unique TCR beta chains were counted across the approximately 640 repertoires, and roughly 10 million of these chains were shared by at least two donors. Raw reads were error-corrected and collapsed into unique sequences with a nearest-neighbor algorithm that merged closely related sequences to remove PCR and sequencing errors. To assign V, D and J gene segments, CDR3 sequences were aligned to IMGT reference sequences. Each retained sequence needed at least a six-nucleotide match to both a V gene segment and a J gene segment. A rearrangement was called productive if the CDR3 had no stop codons and remained in frame with V and J, and every other rearrangement was called non-productive. Following IMGT convention, CDR3 was defined as the stretch from the second conserved V-encoded cysteine to the conserved J-encoded phenylalanine. The earlier analysis of roughly 590 of the donors excluded sequences that lacked an unambiguous match to a single V gene segment. In an earlier analysis of about 590 of the donors, a V segment was called functional when productive rearrangements were above 56.7%, and segregating when the standard deviation between donors exceeded 5%. To diagnose cytomegalovirus status from the catalog of TCR beta chain sequences, a statistical classification framework was built. In a later analysis, V and J genes were assigned by comparing TCR nucleotide sequences against IMGT/GENE-DB human TR gene sequences. The TCRdist pipeline was used in a later analysis to assign CDR3 sequences and most-parsimonious VDJ recombination scenarios. In a later analysis, each TCR beta chain was defined by its CDR3 amino acid sequence together with its V-gene family, and reads lacking a unique V-gene family were excluded. As a way to deal with suspected cross-contamination and a sequencing artifact, a later analysis dropped roughly 600 nucleotide sequences that were highly shared and had low generation probability. In a later analysis, a clonal expansion index was calculated for each public chain from normalized within-repertoire ranks of inferred template counts. In a later analysis, generation probabilities were computed with a VDJ recombination model fitted to out-of-frame rearrangements, and the resulting probabilities were checked against IGoR. A later analysis scored TCR-TCR, TCR-HLA and TCR-CMV co-occurrence with hypergeometric tests, applying a repertoire-size bias correction to TCR pairs. A later analysis estimated false discovery rates by permuting HLA or CMV assignments 20 times. In a later analysis, co-occurring TCRs were grouped with DBSCAN, and TCRdist sequence similarity was added when clustering was performed within HLA-allele-positive subsets. For co-occurrence clustering, repertoires with fewer than 30,000 or more than 120,000 public chains were excluded, along with 5 or 6 repertoires with anomalous nucleotide sharing. Here the immuneACCESS table is served through TCRdb, limited to in-frame sequences with V and J called. Missing clones are a known gap in these copies; in checked studies unresolved V genes cover under half, and the rest lacks a known reason. The V and J calls and clone size were taken over from that table, and D and trimming were inferred from the DNA. The sample yields approximately 150,000 clones; 68% were counted once. The ten biggest clones cover less than 11% of the sample.

The rearranged segments are TRBV7-9 and TRBJ2-7; TRBD1 agrees with 10 junctional bases. The clonotype was recovered from a man younger than 40 in good health and CMV-seropositive. The material sequenced was PBMCs. The CDR3 region: CASSLGTGVTHEQYF. The base sequence is TGTGCCAGCAGCTTGGGGACAGGGGTGACCCACGAGCAGTACTTC.